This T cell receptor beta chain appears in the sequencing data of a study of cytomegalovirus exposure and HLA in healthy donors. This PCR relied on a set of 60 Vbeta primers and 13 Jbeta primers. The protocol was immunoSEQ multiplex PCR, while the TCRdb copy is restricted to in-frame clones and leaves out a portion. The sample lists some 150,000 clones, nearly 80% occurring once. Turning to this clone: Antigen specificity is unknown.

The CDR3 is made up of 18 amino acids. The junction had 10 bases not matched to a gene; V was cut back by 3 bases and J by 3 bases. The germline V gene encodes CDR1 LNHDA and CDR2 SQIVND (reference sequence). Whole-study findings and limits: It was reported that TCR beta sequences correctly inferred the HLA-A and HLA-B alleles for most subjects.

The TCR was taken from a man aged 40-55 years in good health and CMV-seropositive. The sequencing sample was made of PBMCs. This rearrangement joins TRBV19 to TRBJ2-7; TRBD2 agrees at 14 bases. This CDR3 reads CASSIVATSGRDSYEQYF. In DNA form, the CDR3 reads TGTGCCAGTAGTATCGTCGCGACTAGCGGGAGGGATAGCTACGAGCAGTACTTC.